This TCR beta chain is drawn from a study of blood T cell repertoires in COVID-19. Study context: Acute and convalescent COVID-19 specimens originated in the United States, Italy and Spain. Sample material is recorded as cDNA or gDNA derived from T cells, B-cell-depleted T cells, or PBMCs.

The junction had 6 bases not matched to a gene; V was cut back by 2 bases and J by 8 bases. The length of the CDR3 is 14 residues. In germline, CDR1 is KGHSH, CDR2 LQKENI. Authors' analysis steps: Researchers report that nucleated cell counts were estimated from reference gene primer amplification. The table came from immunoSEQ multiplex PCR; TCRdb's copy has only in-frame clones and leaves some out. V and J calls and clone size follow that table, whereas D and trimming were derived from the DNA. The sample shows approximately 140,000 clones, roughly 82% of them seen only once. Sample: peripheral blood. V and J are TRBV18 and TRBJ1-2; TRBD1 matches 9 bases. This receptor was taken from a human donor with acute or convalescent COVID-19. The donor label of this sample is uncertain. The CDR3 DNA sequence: TGTGCCAGCTCACCAGAACAGGGGGCGCGAGGCTACACCTTC. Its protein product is CASSPEQGARGYTF. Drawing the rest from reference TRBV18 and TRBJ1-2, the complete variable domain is NAGVMQNPRHLVRRRGQEARLRCSPMKGHSHVYWYRQLPEEGLKFMVYLQKENIIDESGMPKERFSAEFPKEGPSILRIQQVVRGDSAAYFCASSPEQGARGYTFGSGTRLTVV.